The 3 T cell receptor beta chains below all came from one sample that was sequenced in a study of early T cells in non-severe SARS-CoV-2 infection. MiXCR, run by TCRdb on the 5' RACE reads, gives a single entry per CDR3 protein. This sample has 100,000 to 150,000 distinct CDR3 sequences; around 14% occur once, and the top ten carry roughly 22%. The sequenced sample consisted of whole blood. Receptors originate from an adult who was a healthcare worker with PCR-confirmed SARS-CoV-2 infection or an uninfected control (not recorded which).

With respect to this clonotype: A clone one base away is much larger, so this may be a read error. Without the conserved terminal phenylalanine or tryptophan, this CDR3 likely stems from a read error. J is TRBJ2-2 and V is TRBV5-1, with TRBD2 as a possible D gene (6 bases). Trimming left V 2 bases short and J 10 bases short, with 12 bases between. This CDR3 contains 13 residues. CDR1 SGHRS and CDR2 YFSETQ come from the germline V gene. This chain's CDR3 is CASSFGTPPELFL. CDR3 nucleotides: TGCGCCAGCAGCTTTGGGACTCCACCGGAGCTGTTTCTT.

This clonotype was picked up a small number of times. The rearrangement joins TRBV29-1 to TRBJ1-1; 7 bases agree with TRBD1. V lost 7 bases to trimming and J lost 6 bases; unmatched junction nucleotides: 8. The CDR3 is 12 amino acids. Germline assignment: CDR1 SQVTM and CDR2 ANQGSEA. CDR3 sequence: CSARTGQSEAFF. The CDR3 bases are TGCAGCGCACGCACGGGACAGTCTGAAGCTTTCTTT. Variable domain in full (rest from reference TRBV29-1 and TRBJ1-1): SAVISQKPSRDICQRGTSLTIQCQVDSQVTMMFWYRQQPGQSLTLIATANQGSEATYESGFVIDKFPISRPNLTFSTLTVSNMSPEDSSIYLCSARTGQSEAFFGQGTRLTVV.

V gene TRBV11-2 combines with J gene TRBJ2-3; D call uncertain. The CDR3 is 11 residues long. Trimming took off 9 bases at V and 9 bases at J, with 13 bases between the two ends. Germline CDR1 reads SGHAT; CDR2 reads FQNNGV. CDR3 sequence reads: CASPRSDTQYF. The CDR3 bases are TGTGCCAGTCCAAGAAGCGACACGCAGTATTTT.